The following is a T cell receptor beta chain sequence with its context. The data are from a study of identifying expanded T cells in peripheral blood. Only in-frame clones appear in the TCRdb table, and some are missing; sequencing was by immunoSEQ multiplex PCR. The table has 120,000 or so clones, around four fifths seen once. Material: blood. This receptor was taken from a person aged 18 to 70 in good health.

For the CDR3, the DNA is TGTGCCAGCAGCGTAGATTGGAACGGGGAGCTGTTTTTT. Translated, it gives CASSVDWNGELFF. V usage is TRBV9 and J usage is TRBJ2-2; D call uncertain. Germline V CDR1 and CDR2: SGDLS, YYNGEE. V lost 0 bases, J lost 7 bases, and 7 bases lay in between. This CDR3 is 13 amino acids long.